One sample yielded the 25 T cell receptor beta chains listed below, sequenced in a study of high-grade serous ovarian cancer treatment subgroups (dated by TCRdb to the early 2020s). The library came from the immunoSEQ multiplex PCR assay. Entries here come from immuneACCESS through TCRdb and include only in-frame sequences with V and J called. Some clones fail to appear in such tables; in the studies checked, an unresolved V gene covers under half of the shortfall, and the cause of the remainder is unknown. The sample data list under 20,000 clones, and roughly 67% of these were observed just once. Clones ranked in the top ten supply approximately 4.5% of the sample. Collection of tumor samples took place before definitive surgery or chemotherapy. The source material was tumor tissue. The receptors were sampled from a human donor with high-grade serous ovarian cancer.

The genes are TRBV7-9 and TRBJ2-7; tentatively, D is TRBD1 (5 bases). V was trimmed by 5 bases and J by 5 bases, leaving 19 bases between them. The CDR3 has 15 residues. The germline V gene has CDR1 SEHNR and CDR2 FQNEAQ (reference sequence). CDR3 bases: TGTGCCAGCAGCCCCTCCCAGGGAAGGTTCCACGAGCAGTACTTC. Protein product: CASSPSQGRFHEQYF.

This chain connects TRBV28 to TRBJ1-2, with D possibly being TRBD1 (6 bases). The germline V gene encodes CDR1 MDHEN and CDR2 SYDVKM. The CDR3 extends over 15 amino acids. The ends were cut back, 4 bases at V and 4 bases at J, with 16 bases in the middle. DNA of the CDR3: TGTGCCAGCAGTTCCGTGGACTGGGGGCTCTATGGCTACACCTTC. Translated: CASSSVDWGLYGYTF.

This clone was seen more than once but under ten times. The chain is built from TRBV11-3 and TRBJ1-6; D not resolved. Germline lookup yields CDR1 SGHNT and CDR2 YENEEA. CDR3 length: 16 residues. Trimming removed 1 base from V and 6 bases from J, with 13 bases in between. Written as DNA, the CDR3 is TGTGCCAGCAGCTTAGGGTGGGAGGTCCGTAATTCACCCCTCCACTTT. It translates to CASSLGWEVRNSPLHF.

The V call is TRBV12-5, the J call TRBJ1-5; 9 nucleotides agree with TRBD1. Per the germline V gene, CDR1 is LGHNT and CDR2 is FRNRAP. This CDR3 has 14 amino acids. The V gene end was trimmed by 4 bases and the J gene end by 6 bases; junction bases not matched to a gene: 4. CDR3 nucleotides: TGTGCTAGTGGTTCCACAGGGGGCAGTCAGCCCCAGCATTTT. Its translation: CASGSTGGSQPQHF.

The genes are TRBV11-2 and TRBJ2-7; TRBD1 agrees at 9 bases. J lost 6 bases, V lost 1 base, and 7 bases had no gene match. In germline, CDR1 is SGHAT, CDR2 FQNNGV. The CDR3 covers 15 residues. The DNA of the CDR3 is TGTGCCAGCAGCTTAGCCGGGACAGGGATTCCCGAGCAGTACTTC. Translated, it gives CASSLAGTGIPEQYF. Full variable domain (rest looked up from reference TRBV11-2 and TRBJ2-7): EAGVAQSPRYKIIEKRQSVAFWCNPISGHATLYWYQQILGQGPKLLIQFQNNGVVDDSQLPKDRFSAERLKGVDSTLKIQPAKLEDSAVYLCASSLAGTGIPEQYFGPGTRLTVT.

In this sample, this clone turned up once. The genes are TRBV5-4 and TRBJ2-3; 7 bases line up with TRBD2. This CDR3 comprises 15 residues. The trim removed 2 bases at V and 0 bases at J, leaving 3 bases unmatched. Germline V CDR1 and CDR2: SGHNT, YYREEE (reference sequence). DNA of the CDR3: TGTGCCAGCAGCTTTAGCGGGTATAGCACAGATACGCAGTATTTT. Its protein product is CASSFSGYSTDTQYF.

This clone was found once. CDR3: CASSLYPGIGDGYTF. In DNA form, the CDR3 reads TGTGCCAGCAGCTTATATCCGGGAATAGGGGATGGCTACACCTTC. The rearrangement links TRBV7-2 to TRBJ1-2; D is perhaps TRBD1 (5 bases). The germline V gene has CDR1 SGHTA and CDR2 FQGNSA. This CDR3 region has 15 residues. The V and J ends lost 2 bases and 6 bases respectively, with 16 bases between them.

The CDR3 DNA reads TGTGCCAGCAGACCTAGCGGGGGGCGCACAGATACGCAGTATTTT. Translating it yields CASRPSGGRTDTQYF. The chain has TRBV2 and TRBJ2-3; 11 positions agree with TRBD2. V was pared by 6 bases and J by 1 base, with 3 bases of the junction left unmatched. Germline V gene sequence: CDR1 SNHLY, CDR2 FYNNEI. The CDR3 is made up of 15 amino acids.

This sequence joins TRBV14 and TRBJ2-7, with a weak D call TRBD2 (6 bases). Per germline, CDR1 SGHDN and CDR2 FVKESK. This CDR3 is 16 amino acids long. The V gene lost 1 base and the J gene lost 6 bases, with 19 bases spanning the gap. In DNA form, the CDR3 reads TGTGCCAGCAGCCAAGGAGGTAGCGCGGGGCAGAGCGAGCAGTACTTC. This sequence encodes CASSQGGSAGQSEQYF. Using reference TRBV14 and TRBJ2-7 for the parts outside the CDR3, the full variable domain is EAGVTQFPSHSVIEKGQTVTLRCDPISGHDNLYWYRRVMGKEIKFLLHFVKESKQDESGMPNNRFLAERTGGTYSTLKVQPAELEDSGVYFCASSQGGSAGQSEQYFGPGTRLTVT.

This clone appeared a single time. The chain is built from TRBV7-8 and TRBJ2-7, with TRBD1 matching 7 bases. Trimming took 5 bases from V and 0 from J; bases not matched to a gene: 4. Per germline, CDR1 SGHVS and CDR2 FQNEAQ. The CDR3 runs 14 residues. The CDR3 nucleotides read TGTGCCAGCAGCCTGACAGGGCGCTCCTACGAGCAGTACTTC. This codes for CASSLTGRSYEQYF.

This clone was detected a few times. The CDR3 bases are TGTGCCAGCTCACCAAGCGCAGGGAGGGGCTATGGCTACACCTTC. Its protein product is CASSPSAGRGYGYTF. This sequence joins TRBV18 and TRBJ1-2; TRBD1 might be the D (5 bases). The V end lost 2 bases, the J end lost 4 bases, and 14 bases lay between the germline ends. CDR1 is KGHSH, CDR2 LQKENI, per germline. The CDR3 has 15 residues.

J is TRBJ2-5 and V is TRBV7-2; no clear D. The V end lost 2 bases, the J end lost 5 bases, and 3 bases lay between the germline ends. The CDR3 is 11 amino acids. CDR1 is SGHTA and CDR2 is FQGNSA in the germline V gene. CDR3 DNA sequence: TGTGCCAGCAGCTTAAAGGAGACCCAGTACTTC. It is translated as CASSLKETQYF.

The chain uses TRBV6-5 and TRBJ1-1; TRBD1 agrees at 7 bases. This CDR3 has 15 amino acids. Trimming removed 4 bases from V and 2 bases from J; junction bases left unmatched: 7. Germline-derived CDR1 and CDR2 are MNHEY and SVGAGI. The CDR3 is CASSFSRTGNTEAFF. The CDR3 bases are TGTGCCAGCAGTTTCTCCAGGACAGGAAACACTGAAGCTTTCTTT.

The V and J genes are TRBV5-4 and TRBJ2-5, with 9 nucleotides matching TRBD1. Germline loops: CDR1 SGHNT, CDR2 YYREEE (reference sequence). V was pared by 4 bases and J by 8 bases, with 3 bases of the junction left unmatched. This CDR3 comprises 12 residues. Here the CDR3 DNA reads TGTGCCAGCAGCACGACAGGGGGAACCCAGTACTTC. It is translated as CASSTTGGTQYF.

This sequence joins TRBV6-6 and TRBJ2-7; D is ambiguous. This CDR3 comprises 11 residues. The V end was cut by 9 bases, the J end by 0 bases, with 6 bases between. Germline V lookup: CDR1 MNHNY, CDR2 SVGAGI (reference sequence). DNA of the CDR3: TGTGCCAGTCAGAGCTCCTACGAGCAGTACTTC. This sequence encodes CASQSSYEQYF.

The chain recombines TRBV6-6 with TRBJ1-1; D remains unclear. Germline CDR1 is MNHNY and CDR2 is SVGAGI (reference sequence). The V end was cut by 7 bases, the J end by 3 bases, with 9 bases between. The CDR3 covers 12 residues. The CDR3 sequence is CASTLRDTEAFF. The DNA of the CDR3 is TGTGCCAGCACCCTTCGAGACACTGAAGCTTTCTTT.

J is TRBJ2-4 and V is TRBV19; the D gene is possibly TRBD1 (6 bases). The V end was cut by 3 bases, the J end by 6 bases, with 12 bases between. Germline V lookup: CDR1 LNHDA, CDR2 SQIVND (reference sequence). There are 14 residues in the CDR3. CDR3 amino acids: CASSMRQGLNIQYF. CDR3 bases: TGTGCCAGTAGTATGCGCCAGGGGCTAAACATTCAGTACTTC.

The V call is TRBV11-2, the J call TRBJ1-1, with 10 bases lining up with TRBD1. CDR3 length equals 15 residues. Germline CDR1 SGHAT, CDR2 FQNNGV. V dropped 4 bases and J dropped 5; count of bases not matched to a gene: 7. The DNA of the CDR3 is TGTGCCAGCAGCTCCAGGGACAGGGGAATTACTGAAGCTTTCTTT. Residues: CASSSRDRGITEAFF.

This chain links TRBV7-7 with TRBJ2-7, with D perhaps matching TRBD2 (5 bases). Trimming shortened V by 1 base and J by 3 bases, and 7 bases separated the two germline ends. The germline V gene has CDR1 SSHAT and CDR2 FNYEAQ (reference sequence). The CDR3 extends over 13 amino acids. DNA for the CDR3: TGTGCCAGCAGCTTAGGGGGAGACTACGAGCAGTACTTC. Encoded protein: CASSLGGDYEQYF. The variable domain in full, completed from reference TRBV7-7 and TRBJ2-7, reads GAGVSQSPRYKVTKRGQDVTLRCDPISSHATLYWYQQALGQGPEFLTYFNYEAQPDKSGLPSDRFSAERPEGSISTLTIQRTEQRDSAMYRCASSLGGDYEQYFGPGTRLTVT.

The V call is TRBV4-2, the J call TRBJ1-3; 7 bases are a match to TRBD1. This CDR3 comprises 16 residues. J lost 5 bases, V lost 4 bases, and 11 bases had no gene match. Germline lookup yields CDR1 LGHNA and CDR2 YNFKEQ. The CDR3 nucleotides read TGTGCCAGCAGCCCGGAGAAGGGGACAGCCCGAAACACCATATATTTT. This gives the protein CASSPEKGTARNTIYF.

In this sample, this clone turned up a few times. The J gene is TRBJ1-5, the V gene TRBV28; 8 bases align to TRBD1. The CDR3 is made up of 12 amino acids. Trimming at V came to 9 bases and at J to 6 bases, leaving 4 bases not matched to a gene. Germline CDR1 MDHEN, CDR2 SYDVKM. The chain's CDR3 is CASVQGAQPQHF. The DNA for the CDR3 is TGTGCCAGTGTCCAGGGGGCTCAGCCCCAGCATTTT. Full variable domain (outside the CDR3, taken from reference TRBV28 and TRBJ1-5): DVKVTQSSRYLVKRTGEKVFLECVQDMDHENMFWYRQDPGLGLRLIYFSYDVKMKEKGDIPEGYSVSREKKERFSLILESASTNQTSMYLCASVQGAQPQHFGDGTRLSIL.

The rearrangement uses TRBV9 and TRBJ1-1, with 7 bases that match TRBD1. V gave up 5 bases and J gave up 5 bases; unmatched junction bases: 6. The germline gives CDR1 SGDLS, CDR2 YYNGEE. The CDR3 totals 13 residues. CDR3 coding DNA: TGTGCCAGCAGTGTAACAGGGGAGACTGAAGCTTTCTTT. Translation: CASSVTGETEAFF.

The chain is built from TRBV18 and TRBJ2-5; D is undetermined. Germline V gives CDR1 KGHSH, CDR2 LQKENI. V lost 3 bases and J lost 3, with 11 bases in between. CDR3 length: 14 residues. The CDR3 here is CASSPNTLKETQYF. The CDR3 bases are TGTGCCAGCTCACCTAATACGCTCAAAGAGACCCAGTACTTC.

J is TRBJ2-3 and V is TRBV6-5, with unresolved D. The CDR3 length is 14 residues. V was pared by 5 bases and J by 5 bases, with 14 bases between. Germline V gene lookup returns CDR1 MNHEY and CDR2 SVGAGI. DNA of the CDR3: TGTGCCAGCAGTGGGAATGGTATCGGAGATACGCAGTATTTT. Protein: CASSGNGIGDTQYF.

The CDR3 nucleotides are TGTGCCAGCAGGGCCAGGGGGGGAGCGGGAACTGAAGCTTTCTTT. Amino acids: CASRARGGAGTEAFF. The chain employs TRBV6-1 and TRBJ1-1; 7 positions match TRBD1. CDR1 is MNHNS and CDR2 is SASEGT in the germline V gene. CDR3 length equals 15 residues. The ends lost 6 bases at V and 5 bases at J; junction bases unmatched: 12.